One and the same sample provided the 14 T cell receptor beta chains below, sequenced in a study of T cell responses to AZD1222 COVID-19 vaccine. Sequencing was performed with immunoSEQ multiplex PCR; in TCRdb, only in-frame clones are kept and a portion is missing. The repertoire consists of tens of thousands of clones, with 80% to 90% occurring once and the leading ten covering just over 30%. This material consisted of peripheral blood, taken on day 0 of AZD1222 vaccination. The receptors derive from an adult in good health.

The rearrangement uses TRBV11-2 and TRBJ2-1, with D possibly TRBD1 on 5 matching bases. CDR1 and CDR2 from the germline V gene are SGHAT and FQNNGV. The CDR3 totals 13 residues. Trimming left V 0 bases short and J 9 bases short, with 9 bases between. The CDR3 DNA reads as TGTGCCAGCAGCTTAGATGCTAGGGGTGAGCAGTTCTTC. It yields the protein CASSLDARGEQFF.

The V gene is TRBV5-1, the J gene TRBJ2-7; 7 bases line up with TRBD1. Germline V gives CDR1 SGHRS, CDR2 YFSETQ. The CDR3 length is 16 residues. V gave up 4 bases and J gave up 6 bases; unmatched junction bases: 16. This CDR3 is CASSTFHADRLGEQYF. The CDR3 DNA sequence: TGCGCCAGCAGCACCTTCCACGCGGACAGGCTGGGCGAGCAGTACTTC.

V is TRBV5-1 and J is TRBJ2-2, with a possible D match to TRBD1 (12 bases). CDR1 is SGHRS, CDR2 YFSETQ, per germline. The CDR3 is 20 residues long. Trimming took off 4 bases at V and 6 bases at J, with 31 bases between the two ends. CDR3 coding DNA: TGCGCCAGCAGCCCTCGGGGACAGGGGGCACTAGCGGGAGCCCCCGGGGAGCTGTTTTTT. Its translation is CASSPRGQGALAGAPGELFF.

V usage is TRBV28 and J usage is TRBJ2-7; the match to TRBD1 covers 10 bases. CDR1 is MDHEN, CDR2 SYDVKM, per germline. The CDR3 contains 14 residues. V gave up 5 bases and J gave up 7 bases; unmatched junction bases: 8. CDR3 residues: CASSTGTGEGEQYF. CDR3 DNA: TGTGCCAGCAGTACCGGGACAGGGGAGGGTGAGCAGTACTTC.

The V gene is TRBV28, the J gene TRBJ2-2, with D perhaps TRBD2 (6 bases). The V end was cut by 8 bases, the J end by 0 bases, with 7 bases between. Germline values: CDR1 MDHEN, CDR2 SYDVKM. There are 13 residues in the CDR3. Here the CDR3 DNA reads TGTGCCAGCTGCGGGACGAACACCGGGGAGCTGTTTTTT. It encodes CASCGTNTGELFF.

J is TRBJ1-1 and V is TRBV7-2; D is unresolved. V lost 7 bases and J lost 1, with 13 bases in between. CDR3 length: 14 amino acids. Germline CDR1 and CDR2: SGHTA and FQGNSA. CDR3: CASTLGTGNTEAFF. In DNA, the CDR3 is TGTGCCAGCACCCTTGGCACCGGGAACACTGAAGCTTTCTTT.

The chain uses TRBV10-2 and TRBJ2-1; the D gene could be TRBD1 or TRBD2 (5 bases each). Between the trimmed V and J ends, which lost 2 bases and 8 bases, there was a span of 19 bases. Germline lookup yields CDR1 WSHSY and CDR2 SAAADI. The CDR3 totals 16 residues. CDR3 sequence: CASSEGVGVGDDEQFF. Written as DNA, the CDR3 is TGCGCCAGCAGTGAGGGGGTGGGAGTAGGGGATGATGAGCAGTTCTTC.

The chain combines TRBV5-4 with TRBJ2-3; D gene uncertain. Trimming removed 2 bases from V and 4 bases from J, with 8 bases in between. Germline assignment: CDR1 SGHNT and CDR2 YYREEE (reference sequence). CDR3 length: 13 residues. The CDR3 spells CASSLIGADTQYF. The CDR3 coding sequence is TGTGCCAGCAGCTTAATTGGGGCAGATACGCAGTATTTT.

The V and J genes are TRBV5-1 and TRBJ1-6; weak D call: TRBD1 (6 bases). Germline values: CDR1 SGHRS, CDR2 YFSETQ. Trimming took off 5 bases at V and 8 bases at J, with 17 bases between the two ends. The CDR3 is 15 residues long. The CDR3 reads CASSQAGGGYSPLHF. As DNA, the CDR3 is TGCGCCAGCAGTCAAGCCGGGGGCGGATATTCACCCCTCCACTTT. Filled out from reference TRBV5-1 and TRBJ1-6, the complete variable domain reads KAGVTQTPRYLIKTRGQQVTLSCSPISGHRSVSWYQQTPGQGLQFLFEYFSETQRNKGNFPGRFSGRQFSNSRSEMNVSTLELGDSALYLCASSQAGGGYSPLHFGNGTRLTVT.

The V call is TRBV12-3 or TRBV12-4, the J call TRBJ2-7; D might be TRBD1 or TRBD2, each matching 5 bases. V shed 6 bases and J shed 6 bases, with 9 bases lying between them. The CDR3 has 11 residues. The chain's CDR3 is CASSRGGEQYF. The CDR3 bases are TGTGCCAGCAGCCGGGGCGGCGAGCAGTACTTC.

This chain connects TRBV29-1 to TRBJ2-5, with 8 bases identical to TRBD2. The CDR3 loop spans 16 amino acids. J was trimmed by 4 bases and V by 4 bases; bases with no gene match: 14. CDR1 is SQVTM and CDR2 is ANQGSEA in the germline V gene. Written as DNA, the CDR3 is TGCAGCGTTGCCGGGAGGGGAGGAGGTCTTGGAGAGACCCAGTACTTC. It yields the protein CSVAGRGGGLGETQYF.

V and J are TRBV28 and TRBJ2-5, with D possibly matching TRBD2 (7 bases). Trimming stripped 2 bases from V and 5 bases from J, with 15 bases between. This CDR3 has 15 amino acids. CDR1 MDHEN and CDR2 SYDVKM come from the germline V gene. This CDR3 reads CASSLRGGEMETQYF. CDR3 coding DNA: TGTGCCAGCAGTTTAAGGGGGGGTGAGATGGAGACCCAGTACTTC.

This clone has a single count. The chain links TRBV6-6 to TRBJ1-6, with TRBD1 matching over 7 bases. V lost 6 bases to trimming and J lost 1 base; unmatched junction nucleotides: 6. The CDR3 spans 16 residues. Germline lookup yields CDR1 MNHNY and CDR2 SVGAGI (reference sequence). The DNA of the CDR3 is TGTGCCAGCAGCGTTGGACAGGCATCCTATAATTCACCCCTCCACTTT. This codes for CASSVGQASYNSPLHF.

This clone was seen more than once but under ten times. DNA for the CDR3: TGTGCCAGGATCCGGGACAGATCCCCTAACGAGCAGTACTTC. It is translated as CARIRDRSPNEQYF. The chain combines TRBV11-3 with TRBJ2-7, with 7 bases identical to TRBD1. This CDR3 has 14 residues. Germline CDR1 SGHNT, CDR2 YENEEA. Trimming removed 9 bases from V and 5 bases from J; junction bases left unmatched: 13.